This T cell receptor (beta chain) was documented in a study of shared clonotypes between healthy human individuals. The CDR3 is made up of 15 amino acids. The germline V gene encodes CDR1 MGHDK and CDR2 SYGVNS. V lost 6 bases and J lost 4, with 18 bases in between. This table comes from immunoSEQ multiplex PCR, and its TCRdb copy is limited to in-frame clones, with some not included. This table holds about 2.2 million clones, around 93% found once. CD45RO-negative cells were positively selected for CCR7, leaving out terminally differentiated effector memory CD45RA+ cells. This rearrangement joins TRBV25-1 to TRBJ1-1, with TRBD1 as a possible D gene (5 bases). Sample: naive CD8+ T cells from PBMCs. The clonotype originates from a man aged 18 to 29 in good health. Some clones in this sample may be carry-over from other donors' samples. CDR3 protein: CASRERGIGGTEAFF. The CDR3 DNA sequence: TGTGCCAGCAGAGAACGGGGAATCGGGGGCACTGAAGCTTTCTTT.